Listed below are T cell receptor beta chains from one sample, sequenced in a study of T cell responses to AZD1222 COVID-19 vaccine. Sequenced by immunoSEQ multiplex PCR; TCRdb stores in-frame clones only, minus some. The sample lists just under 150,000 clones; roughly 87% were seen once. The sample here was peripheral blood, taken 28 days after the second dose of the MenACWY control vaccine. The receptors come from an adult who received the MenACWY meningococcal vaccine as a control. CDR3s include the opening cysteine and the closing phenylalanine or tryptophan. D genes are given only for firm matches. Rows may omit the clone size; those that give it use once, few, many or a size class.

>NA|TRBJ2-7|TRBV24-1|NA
TGTGCCACCAGTGTTGTGAGGGGGGTTGCCTACGAGCAGTACTTC
CATSVVRGVAYEQYF
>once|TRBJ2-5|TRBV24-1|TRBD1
TGTGCCACCGGAACAGGGGCCCAAGAGACCCAGTACTTC
CATGTGAQETQYF
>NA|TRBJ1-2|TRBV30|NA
TGTGCCTGGAGTGGGGGGGTTAGATATGGCTACACCTTC
CAWSGGVRYGYTF
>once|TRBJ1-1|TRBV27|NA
TGTGCCAGCAGTTTTATCGGGGGGCTTAACACTGAAGCTTTCTTT
CASSFIGGLNTEAFF
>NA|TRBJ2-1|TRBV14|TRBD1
TGTGCCAGCAGCCCCCGGGACAGGGTCAGCTCCTACAATGAGCAGTTCTTC
CASSPRDRVSSYNEQFF
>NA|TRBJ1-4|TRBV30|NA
TGTGCCTGGAGTGTCCCAGGGGACGAAAAACTGTTTTTT
CAWSVPGDEKLFF
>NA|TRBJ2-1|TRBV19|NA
TGTGCCAGTAGTATTAGAAGGGGTAGTAGCCGCATTTTTGACTACTACAATGAGCAGTTCTTC
CASSIRRGSSRIFDYYNEQFF
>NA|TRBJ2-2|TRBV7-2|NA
TGTGCCAGCAGCTTTTCAGGGAACACCGGGGAGCTGTTTTTT
CASSFSGNTGELFF
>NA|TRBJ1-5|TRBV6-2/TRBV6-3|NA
TGTGCCAGCAGCCGAGGTTGGTATCAGCCCCAGCATTTT
CASSRGWYQPQHF
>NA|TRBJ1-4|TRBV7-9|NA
TGTGCCAGCAGCCCGGGGTCTACCTATAATGAAAAACTGTTTTTT
CASSPGSTYNEKLFF
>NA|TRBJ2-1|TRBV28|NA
TGTGCCAGCAGGGTCAGATACAATGAGCAGTTCTTC
CASRVRYNEQFF
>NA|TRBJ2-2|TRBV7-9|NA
TGTGCCAGCAGCTTAGACGCCAGCCACGGGGAGCTGTTTTTT
CASSLDASHGELFF
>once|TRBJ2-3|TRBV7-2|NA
TGTGCCAGCAGCTTACGTACAAGCACAGATACGCAGTATTTT
CASSLRTSTDTQYF
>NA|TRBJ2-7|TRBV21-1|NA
TGTGCCAGCACGGGGACTTGCCCTCACGAGCAGTACTTC
CASTGTCPHEQYF
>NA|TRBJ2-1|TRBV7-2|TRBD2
TGTGCCAGCAGCTGGACTAGCAGCTCCTACAATGAGCAGTTCTTC
CASSWTSSSYNEQFF
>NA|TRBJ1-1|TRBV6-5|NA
TGTGCCAGCAGTTACACCGGGCGGACTGAAGCTTTCTTT
CASSYTGRTEAFF
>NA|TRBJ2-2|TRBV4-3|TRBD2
TGCGCCAGCAGCGTACAGACTAGCGGGGTTACCGGGGAGCTGTTTTTT
CASSVQTSGVTGELFF
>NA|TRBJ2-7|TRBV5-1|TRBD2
TGCGCCAGCAGCGCCCAAGGGGCGGGAGGGCGGTCGGGGGAGCAGTACTTC
CASSAQGAGGRSGEQYF
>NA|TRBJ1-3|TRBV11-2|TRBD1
TGTGCCAGCAGTTCGGGACAGGCGCCAGGAAACACCATATATTTT
CASSSGQAPGNTIYF
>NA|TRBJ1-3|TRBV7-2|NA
TGTGCCAGCAGCCCAGAGGCAGGGACGGGAAACACCATATATTTT
CASSPEAGTGNTIYF
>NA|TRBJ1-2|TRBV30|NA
TGTGCCTGGGGGGACACTCGCCTAGGATATGGCTACACCTTC
CAWGDTRLGYGYTF
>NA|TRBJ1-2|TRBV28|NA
TGTGCCAGCGGAGCTACAGGCCCTCCTAACTATGGCTACACCTTC
CASGATGPPNYGYTF
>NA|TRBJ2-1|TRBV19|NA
TGTGCCAGTAGCCTCACGGGAGACTCCTACAATGAGCAGTTCTTC
CASSLTGDSYNEQFF
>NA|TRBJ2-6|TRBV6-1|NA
TGTGCCAGCTGTGAAGCCCCGGCCGGGGCCAACGTCCTGACTTTC
CASCEAPAGANVLTF
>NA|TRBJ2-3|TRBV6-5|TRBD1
TGTGCCAGCAGTAGGGGGCGACAGGGAACAGATACGCAGTATTTT
CASSRGRQGTDTQYF
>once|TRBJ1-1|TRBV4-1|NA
TGCGCCAGCAGCCAAGATCCGCCTGGCACTGAAGCTTTCTTT
CASSQDPPGTEAFF
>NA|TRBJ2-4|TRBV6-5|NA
TGTGCCAGCAGCCCGACACCCTTAGCCAAAAACATTCAGTACTTC
CASSPTPLAKNIQYF
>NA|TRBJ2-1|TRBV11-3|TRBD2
TGTGCCAGCAGCTTCGGACTAGCGGGGGGCGGCAATGAGCAGTTCTTC
CASSFGLAGGGNEQFF
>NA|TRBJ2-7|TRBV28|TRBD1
TGTGCCAGCAGCCAGATACAGGGGGCGAGATACGAGCAGTACTTC
CASSQIQGARYEQYF
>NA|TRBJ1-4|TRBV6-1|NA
TGTGCCAGCAGTTTCCAAGGAAAACTGTTTTTT
CASSFQGKLFF
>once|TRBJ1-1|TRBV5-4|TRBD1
TGTGCCAGCAGCTTAGACAGGGACACTGAAGCTTTCTTT
CASSLDRDTEAFF
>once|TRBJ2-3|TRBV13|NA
TGTGCCAGCAGCTTAGAGTCAGATACGCAGTATTTT
CASSLESDTQYF